The 20 T cell receptor beta chains given below trace back to one sample, sequenced in a study of blood T cell repertoires in COVID-19. The table came from immunoSEQ multiplex PCR; TCRdb's copy has only in-frame clones and leaves some out. This table has about 250,000 clones, around 83% appearing once. Sample: peripheral blood. The receptors stem from a man older than 75 with acute or convalescent COVID-19.

The chain is built from TRBV3-1 (or the pseudogene TRBV3-2) and TRBJ2-1; D possibly corresponds to TRBD1 (5 bases). V was pared by 0 bases and J by 4 bases, with 10 bases between. Germline CDR1 LGHDT, CDR2 YNNKEL (reference sequence). The CDR3 extends over 15 amino acids. The CDR3 nucleotides read TGTGCCAGCAGCCAAGAGGGGCGGAGTTACAATGAGCAGTTCTTC. This encodes CASSQEGRSYNEQFF.

The V call is TRBV18, the J call TRBJ1-1; 8 bases are a match to TRBD1. CDR3 length: 16 amino acids. Germline lookup yields CDR1 KGHSH and CDR2 LQKENI. The V and J ends lost 4 bases and 0 bases, in that order; junction bases with no gene match: 7. CDR3 DNA: TGTGCCAGCTCACTCGGACAGGGAACCATGAACACTGAAGCTTTCTTT. Translation gives CASSLGQGTMNTEAFF.

The chain couples TRBV10-1 to TRBJ2-2; 9 bases match TRBD2. Germline V gene sequence: CDR1 WNHNN, CDR2 SYGVQD (reference sequence). V gave up 0 bases and J gave up 1 base; unmatched junction bases: 9. The CDR3 has 19 residues. The CDR3 bases are TGCGCCAGCAGTGAGTCGAGGCGGGAGGGCCAGAAGAACACCGGGGAGCTGTTTTTT. It yields the protein CASSESRREGQKNTGELFF.

The chain is built from TRBV3-1 (or the pseudogene TRBV3-2) and TRBJ2-1; 7 bases align to TRBD2. This CDR3 has 18 amino acids. Losses at the gene ends were 1 base for V and 0 bases for J; bases not matched to a gene: 9. The V gene's germline CDR1 is LGHDT and CDR2 YNNKEL (reference sequence). The CDR3: CASSQAASGLSSYNEQFF. CDR3 coding DNA: TGTGCCAGCAGCCAAGCGGCTAGCGGCCTTAGCTCCTACAATGAGCAGTTCTTC.

This clone was detected once. The chain links TRBV4-2 to TRBJ1-6; 8 nucleotides line up with TRBD1. Germline lookup yields CDR1 LGHNA and CDR2 YNFKEQ. The CDR3 runs to 18 residues. V lost 0 bases to trimming and J lost 0 bases; unmatched junction nucleotides: 4. The CDR3 nucleotides read TGTGCCAGCAGCCAAGAAAGGACAGGGAGCTCCTATAATTCACCCCTCCACTTT. This translates into CASSQERTGSSYNSPLHF.

The chain employs TRBV18 and TRBJ2-7, with 8 bases fitting TRBD1. V gave up 4 bases and J gave up 3 bases; unmatched junction bases: 11. This CDR3 is built from 16 residues. CDR1 is KGHSH, CDR2 LQKENI, per germline. The CDR3 sequence: CASSLTGPGQDYEQYF. The CDR3 region has the DNA TGTGCCAGCTCACTCACGGGACCGGGACAGGACTACGAGCAGTACTTC.

The chain combines TRBV7-2 with TRBJ1-3, with D tentatively TRBD1 (5 bases). Trimming pared 0 bases from V and 4 bases from J, leaving 10 bases between. The CDR3 sequence is 15 residues long. The V gene's germline CDR1 is SGHTA and CDR2 FQGNSA. In DNA, the CDR3 is TGTGCCAGCAGCTTAGCAGGGGCGCACGGAAACACCATATATTTT. Its translation: CASSLAGAHGNTIYF.

J is TRBJ2-7 and V is TRBV24-1; 7 bases fit TRBD1. The CDR3 loop spans 17 amino acids. The V gene's germline CDR1 is KGHDR and CDR2 SFDVKD. Trimming at V came to 2 bases and at J to 5 bases, leaving 14 bases not matched to a gene. CDR3 protein: CATSDSRDSGHKDEQYF. CDR3 nucleotide sequence: TGTGCCACCAGTGATTCCCGGGACAGCGGCCATAAAGACGAGCAGTACTTC.

The chain carries TRBV5-1 and TRBJ1-2; maybe TRBD1 (5 bases). Germline loops: CDR1 SGHRS, CDR2 YFSETQ. This CDR3 is 12 amino acids long. The germline V and J ends were trimmed by 3 bases and 8 bases, with 11 bases remaining between them. The CDR3 region is CASSSGTKGYTF. In DNA form, the CDR3 reads TGCGCCAGCAGCTCCGGGACTAAGGGCTACACCTTC. Looking up the rest from reference TRBV5-1 and TRBJ1-2 gives the full variable domain: KAGVTQTPRYLIKTRGQQVTLSCSPISGHRSVSWYQQTPGQGLQFLFEYFSETQRNKGNFPGRFSGRQFSNSRSEMNVSTLELGDSALYLCASSSGTKGYTFGSGTRLTVV.

This clone was seen once. The rearrangement links TRBV5-1 to TRBJ1-4, with no clear D. CDR3 size: 15 residues. The V end lost 4 bases, the J end lost 0 bases, and 10 bases lay between the germline ends. Germline assignment: CDR1 SGHRS and CDR2 YFSETQ. The CDR3 region has the DNA TGCGCCAGCAGCCCCTACAGTGCAACTAATGAAAAACTGTTTTTT. Protein: CASSPYSATNEKLFF.

The rearrangement uses TRBV6-5 and TRBJ1-5; no firm D call. CDR3 length: 13 amino acids. The V end was cut by 5 bases, the J end by 7 bases, with 12 bases between. Per germline, CDR1 MNHEY and CDR2 SVGAGI. Written as DNA, the CDR3 is TGTGCCAGCAGTAGAGAGGGTAACCAGCCCCAGCATTTT. Its protein product is CASSREGNQPQHF.

This chain links TRBV2 with TRBJ2-4; 8 bases are shared with TRBD2. Germline values: CDR1 SNHLY, CDR2 FYNNEI. This CDR3 is built from 19 residues. The V and J ends lost 3 bases and 3 bases, in that order; junction bases with no gene match: 16. The CDR3 loop is CASSEDSSGGFKDKNIQYF. The CDR3 bases are TGTGCCAGCAGTGAGGACTCCAGCGGGGGTTTTAAAGACAAAAACATTCAGTACTTC.

The genes are TRBV6-5 and TRBJ1-1; D gene uncertain. V was cut by 7 bases and J by 0 bases, with 6 bases left in between. Germline V gives CDR1 MNHEY, CDR2 SVGAGI. This CDR3 is 12 amino acids long. CDR3 sequence: CASTTVNTEAFF. CDR3 nucleotides: TGTGCCAGCACTACTGTGAACACTGAAGCTTTCTTT.

This clone was recorded once. CDR3 nucleotides: TGTGCCAGCAGCCTAGAAGGGGGGGCCTATGGCTACACCTTC. Translation gives CASSLEGGAYGYTF. This sequence joins TRBV3-1 (or the pseudogene TRBV3-2) and TRBJ1-2; D possibly corresponds to TRBD1 (6 bases). Germline V lookup: CDR1 LGHDT, CDR2 YNNKEL (reference sequence). The V and J ends lost 4 bases and 4 bases respectively, with 13 bases between them. The CDR3 totals 14 residues.

The chain has TRBV5-1 and TRBJ2-7, with 7 nucleotides matching TRBD1. The junction had 4 bases not matched to a gene; V was cut back by 0 bases and J by 7 bases. Germline V gives CDR1 SGHRS, CDR2 YFSETQ. This CDR3 spans 13 amino acids. In DNA form, the CDR3 reads TGCGCCAGCAGCTTGGTACAGGGGTTGGAGCAGTACTTC. It yields the protein CASSLVQGLEQYF.

The chain employs TRBV11-1 and TRBJ2-3; TRBD2 might be the D (6 bases). Per germline, CDR1 SGHAT and CDR2 FQDESV (reference sequence). The germline V and J ends were trimmed by 2 bases and 0 bases, with 12 bases remaining between them. The CDR3 has 16 residues. The CDR3 region has the DNA TGTGCCAGCAGCTTATCGCCCAGCGGGAGCACAGATACGCAGTATTTT. It codes for CASSLSPSGSTDTQYF.

The rearrangement uses TRBV7-8 and TRBJ1-3; 8 nucleotides align to TRBD1. The CDR3 spans 16 residues. Germline V gene lookup returns CDR1 SGHVS and CDR2 FQNEAQ. The junction had 16 bases not matched to a gene; V was cut back by 7 bases and J by 8 bases. The CDR3 DNA is TGTGCCAGCACCCTTTTATCCGGGACAGGTCACGACACCATATATTTT. Translated: CASTLLSGTGHDTIYF.

CDR3 sequence: CAWSVHRENQPQHF. CDR3 nucleotides: TGTGCCTGGAGTGTACACAGGGAGAACCAGCCCCAGCATTTT. This chain links TRBV30 with TRBJ1-5; tentatively, D is TRBD1 (6 bases). V lost 0 bases and J 7 bases, leaving 13 bases between the germline ends. Germline assignment: CDR1 GTSNPN and CDR2 SVGIG (reference sequence). CDR3 length: 14 amino acids.

The gene calls are TRBV4-1 and TRBJ1-1; 8 bases fit TRBD1. This CDR3 has 19 residues. The germline gives CDR1 MGHRA, CDR2 YSYEKL. The J segment lost 8 bases and the V segment lost 0 bases, leaving 20 bases of the junction unmatched. The CDR3: CASSQDDAYRGVLALEAFF. The DNA of the CDR3 is TGCGCCAGCAGCCAAGATGACGCGTACAGGGGGGTTCTGGCATTGGAAGCTTTCTTT.

A few counts support this clone. V is TRBV4-1 and J is TRBJ2-2; 16 positions match TRBD2. Germline CDR1 and CDR2: MGHRA and YSYEKL. J gave up 8 bases and V 6 bases, and 15 bases lay outside the gene matches. This CDR3 region has 19 residues. CDR3 amino acids: CASSRKGTSGGAAAGELFF. The CDR3 DNA reads TGCGCCAGCAGTCGTAAGGGGACTAGCGGGGGGGCCGCGGCTGGGGAGCTGTTTTTT.